The 19 T cell receptor beta chains given below trace back to one sample, sequenced in a study of blood T cell repertoires in COVID-19. The method was immunoSEQ multiplex PCR; TCRdb's version includes in-frame clones alone and lacks a portion of them. The table includes under 350,000 clones, around 87% detected once. The sequenced material came from peripheral blood. These receptors were obtained from a young man with active or convalescent COVID-19.

A single count supports this clone. J is TRBJ2-2 and V is TRBV28; TRBD2 aligns across 7 bases. The CDR3 is made up of 12 amino acids. Germline CDR1 MDHEN, CDR2 SYDVKM. The ends lost 8 bases at V and 6 bases at J; junction bases unmatched: 3. CDR3 bases: TGTGCCAGCGGTGCGGGGGCCGGGGAGCTGTTTTTT. Protein: CASGAGAGELFF.

This clone is a singleton in its sample. This chain joins TRBV6-5 and TRBJ2-6; TRBD1 is a possible D gene (6 bases). V shed 8 bases and J shed 1 base, with 12 bases lying between them. The CDR3 runs to 15 residues. Germline loops: CDR1 MNHEY, CDR2 SVGAGI. For the CDR3, the DNA is TGTGCCAGCCACAGGGCAATGTCTGGGGCCAACGTCCTGACTTTC. It specifies CASHRAMSGANVLTF.

The gene calls are TRBV7-9 and TRBJ2-5, with D possibly matching TRBD2 (5 bases). Looked up from germline, CDR1 is SEHNR and CDR2 is FQNEAQ (reference sequence). V lost 4 bases and J 4 bases, leaving 19 bases between the germline ends. The CDR3 sequence is 16 residues long. The CDR3 region is CASSSSAANLRETQYF. The CDR3 coding sequence is TGTGCCAGCAGCTCCTCAGCGGCGAACTTGAGAGAGACCCAGTACTTC.

Concerning this clone itself: The junction does not match germline at one end; this may be a read error. The chain joins TRBV15 to TRBJ2-4; possibly TRBD1 for D (5 bases). Looked up from germline, CDR1 is LNHNV and CDR2 is YYDKDF (reference sequence). The CDR3 runs 13 residues. CDR3 sequence (DNA): TGTGCCACCAGCAGACCGCTTTTAGGGGCACACCACTTC. Residues: CATSRPLLGAHHF. The full variable domain, its missing parts supplied by reference TRBV15 and TRBJ2-4, is DAMVIQNPRYQVTQFGKPVTLSCSQTLNHNVMYWYQQKSSQAPKLLFHYYDKDFNNEADTPDNFQSRRPNTSFCFLDIRSPGLGDTAMYLCATSRPLLGAHHFGAGTRLSVL.

This clone was detected only a few times. V usage is TRBV29-1 and J usage is TRBJ2-7; 7 nucleotides line up with TRBD2. The CDR3 covers 16 residues. Germline lookup yields CDR1 SQVTM and CDR2 ANQGSEA. V trimming: 8 bases; J trimming: 1 base; junction bases outside the gene matches: 17. The CDR3 is CSPRFWGRAKSYEQYF. Here the CDR3 DNA reads TGCAGCCCCCGTTTTTGGGGGAGGGCTAAATCCTACGAGCAGTACTTC.

This clone came up a few times. The CDR3 DNA reads TGTGCCAGCAGCCAGGGGGCCTATGGCTACACCTTC. Its translation: CASSQGAYGYTF. This chain uses TRBV3-1 (or the pseudogene TRBV3-2) with TRBJ1-2; D is perhaps TRBD1 (6 bases). The V gene's germline CDR1 is LGHDT and CDR2 YNNKEL (reference sequence). Trimming removed 3 bases at V and 4 bases at J, with 6 bases between. This CDR3 comprises 12 residues.

V gene TRBV7-3 combines with J gene TRBJ2-1; TRBD1 might be the D (7 bases). Germline CDR1 reads SGHTA; CDR2 reads FQGTGA. Trimming took off 4 bases at V and 9 bases at J, with 10 bases between the two ends. The CDR3 sequence is 12 residues long. The chain's CDR3 is CASSSQGGEQFF. Written as DNA, the CDR3 is TGTGCCAGCAGCTCTCAGGGGGGTGAGCAGTTCTTC.

The J gene is TRBJ2-5, the V gene TRBV5-5, with 9 bases identical to TRBD1. Per the germline V gene, CDR1 is SGHKS and CDR2 is YYEKEE (reference sequence). This CDR3 is 16 amino acids long. Losses at the gene ends were 3 bases for V and 5 bases for J; bases not matched to a gene: 11. The CDR3 is CASSWNPGQGGETQYF. In nucleotides, the CDR3 is TGTGCCAGCAGCTGGAATCCGGGACAGGGAGGGGAGACCCAGTACTTC.

The chain links TRBV12-3 or TRBV12-4 to TRBJ1-2; D is perhaps TRBD1 (6 bases). Between the trimmed V and J ends, which lost 6 bases and 6 bases, there was a span of 14 bases. CDR3 length: 13 amino acids. DNA for the CDR3: TGTGCCAGCAGCGAGAGGGGGGGGCATGGCTACACCTTC. This sequence encodes CASSERGGHGYTF.

The J gene is TRBJ2-3, the V gene TRBV6-5; possible D gene TRBD1, 6 bases. V was shortened by 4 bases and J by 6 bases, with 17 bases between the two germline ends. The V gene's germline CDR1 is MNHEY and CDR2 SVGAGI. CDR3 length: 15 amino acids. The CDR3 sequence: CASSSRGANKDTQYF. In DNA, the CDR3 is TGTGCCAGCAGTTCCAGGGGCGCGAATAAGGATACGCAGTATTTT.

This clone was observed a single time. The chain couples TRBV24-1 to TRBJ1-1; TRBD1 is a possible D gene (5 bases). The CDR3 length is 14 residues. The V end was cut by 7 bases, the J end by 1 base, with 12 bases between. CDR1 is KGHDR, CDR2 SFDVKD, per germline. The CDR3 protein is CATSSTGGNTEAFF. CDR3 nucleotide sequence: TGTGCCACCAGCTCGACGGGGGGGAACACTGAAGCTTTCTTT.

V and J are TRBV28 and TRBJ1-2; a possible D gene is TRBD1 (6 bases). Trimming left V 7 bases short and J 7 bases short, with 19 bases between. CDR1 is MDHEN, CDR2 SYDVKM, per germline. The CDR3 spans 14 residues. CDR3: CASTDTGSWSGYTF. The CDR3 nucleotides are TGTGCCAGCACTGACACAGGGAGTTGGAGTGGCTACACCTTC.

The chain is built from TRBV10-1 and TRBJ2-3; the match to TRBD2 covers 11 bases. J was trimmed by 5 bases and V by 2 bases; bases with no gene match: 15. CDR1 is WNHNN and CDR2 is SYGVQD in the germline V gene (reference sequence). The CDR3 totals 19 residues. CDR3 in amino acids: CASSEVLAGGTEEEDTQYF. The CDR3 bases are TGCGCCAGCAGTGAGGTCCTAGCGGGGGGTACCGAGGAGGAAGATACGCAGTATTTT.

The rearrangement uses TRBV6-5 and TRBJ2-5; TRBD2 agrees at 7 bases. CDR1 and CDR2 (germline): MNHEY, SVGAGI. The CDR3 is made up of 14 amino acids. The ends lost 5 bases at V and 1 base at J; junction bases unmatched: 4. The CDR3 protein is CASSIGGTQETQYF. For the CDR3, the DNA is TGTGCCAGCAGTATCGGGGGGACCCAAGAGACCCAGTACTTC.

This sequence joins TRBV18 and TRBJ2-2; 10 positions match TRBD1. The junction had 6 bases not matched to a gene; V was cut back by 3 bases and J by 8 bases. Germline CDR1 reads KGHSH; CDR2 reads LQKENI. The CDR3 spans 15 residues. CDR3 amino acids: CASSPGQGTEGELFF. The CDR3 nucleotides are TGTGCCAGCTCACCGGGACAGGGGACAGAAGGGGAGCTGTTTTTT.

The genes are TRBV2 and TRBJ1-6; TRBD1 agrees at 8 bases. The V gene end was trimmed by 6 bases and the J gene end by 2 bases; junction bases not matched to a gene: 6. This CDR3 spans 16 amino acids. The V gene's germline CDR1 is SNHLY and CDR2 FYNNEI. CDR3 coding DNA: TGTGCCAGCAGAGGACAGGGTTTACCCTATAATTCACCCCTCCACTTT. Protein sequence: CASRGQGLPYNSPLHF.

The V and J genes are TRBV9 and TRBJ2-1; TRBD1 agrees at 9 bases. Trimming removed 0 bases from V and 8 bases from J; junction bases left unmatched: 9. CDR3 length: 16 amino acids. Germline values: CDR1 SGDLS, CDR2 YYNGEE. In DNA, the CDR3 is TGTGCCAGCAGCGTAGGATTGGGACAGGGTCGTCATGAGCAGTTCTTC. Translated: CASSVGLGQGRHEQFF.

V is TRBV7-9 and J is TRBJ2-3, with TRBD2 matching 11 bases. Germline CDR1 and CDR2: SEHNR and FQNEAQ (reference sequence). The CDR3 is 14 amino acids. V dropped 6 bases and J dropped 1; count of bases not matched to a gene: 0. This CDR3 is CASRLAGGTDTQYF. CDR3 nucleotide sequence: TGTGCCAGCAGACTAGCGGGGGGCACAGATACGCAGTATTTT.

The rearrangement links TRBV6-5 to TRBJ2-5; D not resolved. This CDR3 is built from 13 residues. The germline CDR1 and CDR2 sequences are MNHEY and SVGAGI. Trimming shortened V by 8 bases and J by 6 bases, and 16 bases separated the two germline ends. CDR3 sequence (DNA): TGTGCCAGCCAGGTAGTCCCCTTAAAGACCCAGTACTTC. This sequence encodes CASQVVPLKTQYF.